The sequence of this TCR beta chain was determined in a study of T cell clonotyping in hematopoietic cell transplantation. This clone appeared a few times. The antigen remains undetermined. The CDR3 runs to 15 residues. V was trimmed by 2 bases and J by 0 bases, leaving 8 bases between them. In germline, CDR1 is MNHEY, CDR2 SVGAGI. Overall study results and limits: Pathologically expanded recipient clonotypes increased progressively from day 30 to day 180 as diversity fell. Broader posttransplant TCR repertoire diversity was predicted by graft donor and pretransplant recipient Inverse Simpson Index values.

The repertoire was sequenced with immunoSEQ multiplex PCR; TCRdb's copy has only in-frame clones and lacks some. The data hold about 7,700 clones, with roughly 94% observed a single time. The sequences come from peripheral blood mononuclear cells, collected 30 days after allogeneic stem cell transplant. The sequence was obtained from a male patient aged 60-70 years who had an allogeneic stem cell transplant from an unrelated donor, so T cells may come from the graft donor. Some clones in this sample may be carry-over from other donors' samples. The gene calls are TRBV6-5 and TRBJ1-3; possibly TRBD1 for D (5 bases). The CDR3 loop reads CASSYGGHSGNTIYF. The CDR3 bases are TGTGCCAGCAGTTACGGCGGACACTCTGGAAACACCATATATTTT.